These 26 T cell receptor beta chains came from one sample sequenced in a study of cytomegalovirus exposure and HLA in healthy donors. It was with 60 Vbeta and 13 Jbeta primers that the PCR ran. Some clones are missing from TCRdb's copy, which holds only in-frame ones; the method was immunoSEQ multiplex PCR. The table records 100,000 to 150,000 clones, more than 65% of them present only once. The specimen was PBMCs. These receptors were collected from a woman aged 60-70 years in good health and CMV-seropositive.

Written as DNA, the CDR3 is TGTGCCTGGAGTACGGGGGGAGAAGAGACCCAGTACTTC. Translated: CAWSTGGEETQYF. J is TRBJ2-5 and V is TRBV30, with 7 positions matching TRBD2. Germline V CDR1 and CDR2: GTSNPN, SVGIG (reference sequence). Losses at the gene ends were 2 bases for V and 3 bases for J; bases not matched to a gene: 3. The CDR3 totals 13 residues.

V and J are TRBV28 and TRBJ1-5, with 10 bases that match TRBD1. The CDR3 contains 15 residues. The ends lost 5 bases at V and 6 bases at J; junction bases unmatched: 7. The germline gives CDR1 MDHEN, CDR2 SYDVKM. Written as DNA, the CDR3 is TGTGCCAGCAGTCCGGGGGACAGGGGAGGTCAGCCCCAGCATTTT. Residues: CASSPGDRGGQPQHF.

The chain uses TRBV30 and TRBJ2-4; weak D call: TRBD1 (6 bases). Germline CDR1 reads GTSNPN; CDR2 reads SVGIG (reference sequence). The germline V and J ends were trimmed by 0 bases and 5 bases, with 11 bases remaining between them. The CDR3 covers 14 residues. CDR3 in amino acids: CAWSVGGLQNIQYF. In nucleotides, the CDR3 is TGTGCCTGGAGTGTAGGGGGTCTACAAAACATTCAGTACTTC. Using reference TRBV30 and TRBJ2-4 for the parts outside the CDR3, the full variable domain is SQTIHQWPATLVQPVGSPLSLECTVEGTSNPNLYWYRQAAGRGLQLLFYSVGIGQISSEVPQNLSASRPQDRQFILSSKKLLLSDSGFYLCAWSVGGLQNIQYFGAGTRLSVL.

The V gene is TRBV5-1, the J gene TRBJ2-1; 8 bases line up with TRBD2. The V gene's germline CDR1 is SGHRS and CDR2 YFSETQ. The CDR3 has 16 amino acids. V trimming: 0 bases; J trimming: 7 bases; junction bases outside the gene matches: 9. The CDR3 sequence: CASSLGGAGGLNEQFF. The CDR3 coding sequence is TGCGCCAGCAGCTTGGGAGGGGCGGGAGGTTTAAATGAGCAGTTCTTC.

This chain connects TRBV6-5 to TRBJ1-3; D is possibly TRBD1 (5 bases). This CDR3 comprises 15 residues. The V gene lost 6 bases and the J gene lost 4 bases, with 16 bases spanning the gap. Germline V gives CDR1 MNHEY, CDR2 SVGAGI. The CDR3 sequence is CASRPQAWSGNTIYF. The CDR3 coding sequence is TGTGCCAGCAGACCACAGGCCTGGAGCGGAAACACCATATATTTT.

CDR3 bases: TGCGCCAGCAGCTCGACTATCGTAGGCGGCAGGGGGAATGGCTACACCTTC. Translating it yields CASSSTIVGGRGNGYTF. The chain joins TRBV5-1 to TRBJ1-2, with 7 bases aligning to TRBD1. Germline CDR1 reads SGHRS; CDR2 reads YFSETQ. The CDR3 is made up of 17 amino acids. Unmatched junction bases numbered 17, after V lost 3 bases and J lost 6 bases.

This sequence joins TRBV7-3 and TRBJ1-6; 7 nucleotides align to TRBD1. CDR1 is SGHTA, CDR2 FQGTGA, per germline. The V segment lost 6 bases and the J segment 2 bases; nucleotides outside the gene matches: 1. The CDR3 sequence is 14 residues long. The CDR3 spells CASRGTAYNSPLHF. CDR3 sequence (DNA): TGTGCCAGCAGGGGGACAGCCTATAATTCACCCCTCCACTTT.

The CDR3 sequence: CASSLGILELNTGELFF. As DNA, the CDR3 is TGTGCCAGCAGCTTGGGGATCCTAGAACTAAACACCGGGGAGCTGTTTTTT. This chain uses TRBV5-5 with TRBJ2-2; no clear D gene. The ends were cut back, 0 bases at V and 2 bases at J, with 14 bases in the middle. This CDR3 has 17 amino acids. Germline CDR1 is SGHKS and CDR2 is YYEKEE (reference sequence).

The chain has TRBV18 and TRBJ2-5; D possibly corresponds to TRBD1 (5 bases). The CDR3 runs 15 residues. The V and J ends lost 3 bases and 0 bases respectively, with 11 bases between them. CDR1 is KGHSH and CDR2 is LQKENI in the germline V gene. CDR3 amino acids: CASSPREGYQETQYF. The CDR3, as DNA: TGTGCCAGCTCACCCAGGGAAGGGTACCAAGAGACCCAGTACTTC.

This rearrangement joins TRBV25-1 to TRBJ2-3; no definite D call. The germline gives CDR1 MGHDK, CDR2 SYGVNS. Trimming removed 5 bases from V and 6 bases from J, with 12 bases in between. This CDR3 is built from 13 residues. The CDR3 loop is CASSPLLRDTQYF. The CDR3 bases are TGTGCCAGCAGTCCCCTCCTGAGGGATACGCAGTATTTT.

V and J are TRBV18 and TRBJ1-1; D not resolved. This CDR3 has 15 amino acids. Between the trimmed V and J ends, which lost 2 bases and 0 bases, there was a span of 10 bases. Germline loops: CDR1 KGHSH, CDR2 LQKENI. The CDR3 DNA reads as TGTGCCAGCTCACCAGGCCCGCACATGAACACTGAAGCTTTCTTT. Translating it yields CASSPGPHMNTEAFF.

This clone has just a few counts. The chain combines TRBV19 with TRBJ1-3, with D hard to call. The CDR3 is made up of 13 amino acids. The V gene lost 8 bases and the J gene lost 8 bases, with 16 bases spanning the gap. CDR1 and CDR2 (germline): LNHDA, SQIVND (reference sequence). The CDR3 coding sequence is TGTGCCAGTGGGGTGGCGTCGCGGGACACCATATATTTT. Amino acids: CASGVASRDTIYF. The full variable domain, rest sourced from reference TRBV19 and TRBJ1-3, is DGGITQSPKYLFRKEGQNVTLSCEQNLNHDAMYWYRQDPGQGLRLIYYSQIVNDFQKGDIAEGYSVSREKKESFPLTVTSAQKNPTAFYLCASGVASRDTIYFGEGSWLTVV.

The J gene is TRBJ1-2, the V gene TRBV7-9; TRBD1 might be the D (6 bases). The germline CDR1 and CDR2 sequences are SEHNR and FQNEAQ (reference sequence). The CDR3 is made up of 15 amino acids. The germline V and J ends were trimmed by 5 bases and 5 bases, with 18 bases remaining between them. This chain's CDR3 is CASSPMAGVGYGYTF. CDR3 DNA sequence: TGTGCCAGCAGCCCCATGGCAGGGGTAGGGTATGGCTACACCTTC.

The CDR3 is CASSQEFAGSSWTGELFF. CDR3 coding DNA: TGCGCCAGCAGCCAAGAATTCGCAGGGTCATCGTGGACCGGGGAGCTGTTTTTT. The chain links TRBV4-3 to TRBJ2-2; tentatively, D is TRBD1 (5 bases). Germline V gene sequence: CDR1 LGHNA, CDR2 YSLEER. The V gene lost 0 bases and the J gene lost 5 bases, with 19 bases spanning the gap. The CDR3 sequence is 18 residues long.

The chain recombines TRBV6-5 with TRBJ2-7, with TRBD1 matching 9 bases. The CDR3 spans 13 residues. Germline V gene lookup returns CDR1 MNHEY and CDR2 SVGAGI. Trimming removed 11 bases from V and 3 bases from J; junction bases left unmatched: 8. The CDR3 is CASRRDRDYEQYF. The CDR3 DNA reads as TGTGCCTCCCGACGGGACAGGGACTACGAGCAGTACTTC.

The V call is TRBV11-2, the J call TRBJ2-1, with D tentatively TRBD1 (5 bases). V lost 3 bases to trimming and J lost 7 bases, with 13 bases between them. There are 14 residues in the CDR3. The V gene's germline CDR1 is SGHAT and CDR2 FQNNGV. The CDR3, as DNA: TGTGCCAGCAGCTTTACCACAGGACGGAATGAGCAGTTCTTC. Its protein is CASSFTTGRNEQFF.

The chain couples TRBV14 to TRBJ2-3; D gene uncertain. The CDR3 extends over 16 amino acids. Trimming cost V 0 bases and J 2 bases, with 12 bases left between them. Germline V lookup: CDR1 SGHDN, CDR2 FVKESK. The CDR3 coding sequence is TGTGCCAGCAGCCAAGAAAGGCTAGGCCTCACAGATACGCAGTATTTT. It codes for CASSQERLGLTDTQYF.

In this sample, this clone turned up a few times. The chain links TRBV18 to TRBJ1-1; the D is unclear. The CDR3 length is 14 residues. Germline-derived CDR1 and CDR2 are KGHSH and LQKENI. V gave up 1 base and J gave up 1 base, with 7 bases separating them. The CDR3 sequence: CASSPRTENTEAFF. CDR3 coding DNA: TGTGCCAGCTCACCACGTACAGAGAACACTGAAGCTTTCTTT.

The genes are TRBV29-1 and TRBJ1-2; possibly TRBD1 for D (5 bases). The germline CDR1 and CDR2 sequences are SQVTM and ANQGSEA. The V end lost 4 bases, the J end lost 4 bases, and 13 bases lay between the germline ends. CDR3 length: 13 residues. CDR3 in amino acids: CSVGGGTAYGYTF. CDR3 bases: TGCAGCGTTGGGGGCGGGACGGCCTATGGCTACACCTTC.

The chain couples TRBV9 to TRBJ1-2, with TRBD1 as a possible D gene (6 bases). Germline V CDR1 and CDR2: SGDLS, YYNGEE. The CDR3 loop spans 14 amino acids. V dropped 2 bases and J dropped 5 bases, with 13 bases sitting between them. The chain's CDR3 is CASSVGGSQYGYTF. DNA for the CDR3: TGTGCCAGCAGCGTTGGGGGCAGTCAATATGGCTACACCTTC. The full variable domain, in which reference TRBV9 and TRBJ1-2 provide the parts outside the CDR3, is DSGVTQTPKHLITATGQRVTLRCSPRSGDLSVYWYQQSLDQGLQFLIQYYNGEERAKGNILERFSAQQFPDLHSELNLSSLELGDSALYFCASSVGGSQYGYTFGSGTRLTVV.

The chain joins TRBV7-2 to TRBJ1-5; 8 bases are a match to TRBD1. V lost 5 bases to trimming and J lost 2 bases; unmatched junction nucleotides: 5. CDR3 length: 15 residues. Germline lookup yields CDR1 SGHTA and CDR2 FQGNSA. The CDR3 nucleotides read TGTGCCAGCAGCGCCGACAGGGGTGGCAATCAGCCCCAGCATTTT. Translation gives CASSADRGGNQPQHF. The full variable domain, its missing parts supplied by reference TRBV7-2 and TRBJ1-5, is GAGVSQSPSNKVTEKGKDVELRCDPISGHTALYWYRQSLGQGLEFLIYFQGNSAPDKSGLPSDRFSAERTGGSVSTLTIQRTQQEDSAVYLCASSADRGGNQPQHFGDGTRLSIL.

This clone was counted only a few times. The rearrangement joins TRBV5-1 to TRBJ2-6; TRBD1 is a possible D gene (5 bases). The germline V gene encodes CDR1 SGHRS and CDR2 YFSETQ. V lost 3 bases, J lost 4 bases, and 26 bases lay in between. This CDR3 contains 20 residues. This CDR3 reads CASSSRPPSTEAKGANVLTF. The CDR3 coding sequence is TGCGCCAGCAGCTCCCGACCCCCTTCGACAGAGGCAAAAGGGGCCAACGTCCTGACTTTC.

The rearrangement joins TRBV9 to TRBJ2-3, with 7 bases identical to TRBD2. Looked up from germline, CDR1 is SGDLS and CDR2 is YYNGEE. This CDR3 region has 14 residues. The V segment lost 1 base and the J segment 5 bases; nucleotides outside the gene matches: 4. The CDR3 DNA reads as TGTGCCAGCAGCGTAAGAGCGGGATTAGATACGCAGTATTTT. As protein: CASSVRAGLDTQYF.

The V and J genes are TRBV19 and TRBJ2-7; no definite D call. The CDR3 consists of 13 residues. Looked up from germline, CDR1 is LNHDA and CDR2 is SQIVND (reference sequence). The germline V and J ends were trimmed by 5 bases and 9 bases, with 17 bases remaining between them. This CDR3 is CASSPRFSERQYF. For the CDR3, the DNA is TGTGCCAGTAGTCCCAGGTTCTCAGAACGGCAGTACTTC.

The chain combines TRBV11-3 with TRBJ2-6; weak D call: TRBD2 (5 bases). This CDR3 spans 14 amino acids. Germline CDR1 reads SGHNT; CDR2 reads YENEEA. Trimming left V 4 bases short and J 3 bases short, with 7 bases between. CDR3 in amino acids: CASSSGVGANVLTF. The CDR3 DNA reads as TGTGCCAGCAGCTCCGGGGTTGGGGCCAACGTCCTGACTTTC.

CDR3 region: CASSLMAGGNGEQFF. CDR3 nucleotide sequence: TGTGCCAGCAGCTTAATGGCGGGGGGGAATGGTGAGCAGTTCTTC. The V call is TRBV7-9, the J call TRBJ2-1; 9 positions match TRBD2. CDR1 SEHNR and CDR2 FQNEAQ come from the germline V gene (reference sequence). V trimming: 2 bases; J trimming: 9 bases; junction bases outside the gene matches: 8. The CDR3 runs to 15 residues.